Listed below are T cell receptor beta chains from one sample, sequenced in a study of CD8+ T cells in alopecia areata. TCRdb keeps only in-frame clones here, not all; method: immunoSEQ multiplex PCR. Here the sample spans around 190,000 clones, 45% to 70% being singletons. The sequenced material came from CD8+ T cells sorted from blood. These receptors came from a human donor in good health. The CDR3 runs from the conserved cysteine through the conserved F or W. The D gene is left open where the match is weak. Part of the rows lack a size; the others show once, few, many or a class for expanded clones.

CDR3nt	CDR3aa	j_gene	abundance	d_gene	v_gene
TGTGCCAGCAGTCGTCGGTCCCTCACAGATACGCAGTATTTT	CASSRRSLTDTQYF	TRBJ2-3	NA	NA	TRBV6-6
TGCGCCAGCAGCTGGACGGACAGTCAGGAGACCCAGTACTTC	CASSWTDSQETQYF	TRBJ2-5	NA	NA	TRBV5-1
TGTGCCAGCAGCCGCGGGACTGAAGCTTTCTTT	CASSRGTEAFF	TRBJ1-1	few	NA	TRBV9
TGTGCCACCAGCCGAGGACGAGCTAACTATGGCTACACCTTC	CATSRGRANYGYTF	TRBJ1-2	NA	NA	TRBV15
TGTGCCAGCAGCTTAGGGACGGTTAACGGTTCACCCCTCCACTTT	CASSLGTVNGSPLHF	TRBJ1-6	NA	NA	TRBV13
TGTGCCAGTAGTACAGGGATCACTGAAGCTTTCTTT	CASSTGITEAFF	TRBJ1-1	few	NA	TRBV19
TGTGCCAGCACCGGGACGGAGGGAAAACTGTTTTTT	CASTGTEGKLFF	TRBJ1-4	NA	NA	TRBV5-4
TGTGCCAGCAGCTCCGACAGGGGGCAAGATGGCTACACCTTC	CASSSDRGQDGYTF	TRBJ1-2	NA	TRBD1	TRBV9
TGTGCCAGCAACCCAGGGCAAGTTGGCTATGGCTACACCTTC	CASNPGQVGYGYTF	TRBJ1-2	NA	NA	TRBV2
TGTGCCACCAGCACCACTAGCGAAGGGAAGACCCAGTACTTC	CATSTTSEGKTQYF	TRBJ2-5	NA	TRBD2	TRBV15
TGTGCCAGCAGCTGGGCTGTGGGGGGGGACACTGAAGCTTTCTTT	CASSWAVGGDTEAFF	TRBJ1-1	NA	NA	TRBV5-4
TGTGCCAGCAGGACAGGGTCTGAGGATACGCAGTATTTT	CASRTGSEDTQYF	TRBJ2-3	few	TRBD1	TRBV5-4
TGTGCCAGCAGCAGAGGAGGGGTCACAGATACGCAGTATTTT	CASSRGGVTDTQYF	TRBJ2-3	NA	NA	TRBV6-1
TGTGCCAGCAGTTGGGGACAGGGGGCCCTCGGGGCTTTCTTT	CASSWGQGALGAFF	TRBJ1-1	NA	TRBD1	TRBV28
TGTGCCAGCAGCCCCTGGGGGCTCGGCCCCTACGAGCAGTACTTC	CASSPWGLGPYEQYF	TRBJ2-7	few	NA	TRBV7-9
TGTGCCAGCAGCTTACGCAGGGCGGGCGACGAGCAGTACTTC	CASSLRRAGDEQYF	TRBJ2-7	NA	NA	TRBV7-9
TGCAGCGTTGAAGGGGCTGGCGAGCAGTACTTC	CSVEGAGEQYF	TRBJ2-7	few	NA	TRBV29-1
TGCGCCAGCGGGGCACAGGGCTGGGGAAATGAAAAACTGTTTTTT	CASGAQGWGNEKLFF	TRBJ1-4	NA	NA	TRBV4-1
TGTGCCAGCGGGGGAGGTGGGGCCAACGTCCTGACTTTC	CASGGGGANVLTF	TRBJ2-6	once	NA	TRBV27
TGTGCCAGCAGTGAAGGGGCAGGCGAGACCCAGTACTTC	CASSEGAGETQYF	TRBJ2-5	NA	NA	TRBV2
TGCAGCGTTGAAGATACAACCTCGGGGGCGGGATACCAAGAGACCCAGTACTTC	CSVEDTTSGAGYQETQYF	TRBJ2-5	few	NA	TRBV29-1
TGTGCCAGCAGTTGGAGGTCCGAGCAGTACTTC	CASSWRSEQYF	TRBJ2-7	few	NA	TRBV27
TGCGCCAGCAGTCACCGGGACAGGGGCTGGGGCACTGAAGCTTTCTTT	CASSHRDRGWGTEAFF	TRBJ1-1	few	TRBD1	TRBV23-1
TGCAGCGGTCTCAGCGGGGGAATAGACAATGAGCAGTTCTTC	CSGLSGGIDNEQFF	TRBJ2-1	NA	TRBD2	TRBV29-1
TGTGCCAGCGAGGGCGACAGGGGCGGCGAGACCCAGTACTTC	CASEGDRGGETQYF	TRBJ2-5	NA	TRBD1	TRBV2
TGTGCCAGCAGCTCAGGGGGACAGAGCTACGAGCAGTACTTC	CASSSGGQSYEQYF	TRBJ2-7	NA	TRBD1	TRBV5-4
TGTGCCAGCAGTCCCCTAGCGGGTCACGATACGCAGTATTTT	CASSPLAGHDTQYF	TRBJ2-3	NA	TRBD2	TRBV11-2
TGCGCCAGCAGCCAAGAGGGGGAGAACACCGGGGAGCTGTTTTTT	CASSQEGENTGELFF	TRBJ2-2	few	NA	TRBV4-1
TGCGCCAGCAGCCAAGGGACAGGGATTTACGAGCAGTACTTC	CASSQGTGIYEQYF	TRBJ2-7	once	TRBD1	TRBV4-1
TGTGCCAGCAGCGCTAGCGGGGGGGCCGAAGGGACAGATACGCAGTATTTT	CASSASGGAEGTDTQYF	TRBJ2-3	NA	TRBD2	TRBV7-9
TGTGCCAGCAGCTTATACCGACCGGGACAGCAAGAGACCCAGTACTTC	CASSLYRPGQQETQYF	TRBJ2-5	NA	TRBD1	TRBV7-2
TGTGCCTGGAACAGGGGTTCCACTAACTATGGCTACACCTTC	CAWNRGSTNYGYTF	TRBJ1-2	once	TRBD1	TRBV30
TGTGCCAGCAGTTATAGTGGCACCGGGGAGCTGTTTTTT	CASSYSGTGELFF	TRBJ2-2	NA	NA	TRBV6-6
TGTGCCAGCAGCGCATGGGATCTTAACTATGGCTACACCTTC	CASSAWDLNYGYTF	TRBJ1-2	once	NA	TRBV9
TGCAGCGCCCGACCGGGTCTCCCAGGGGAAAAACTGTTTTTT	CSARPGLPGEKLFF	TRBJ1-4	NA	NA	TRBV29-1
TGTGCTAGTGGTCCTCGACTAGCGGGGGGAGAGACCCAGTACTTC	CASGPRLAGGETQYF	TRBJ2-5	NA	TRBD2	TRBV12-5
TGTGCCAGCAGTTTAGGGGGAGGCTACAATGAGCAGTTCTTC	CASSLGGGYNEQFF	TRBJ2-1	NA	NA	TRBV27
TGTGCCAGCAGCCCTAGAGGACAGGTGAACCAAGAGACCCAGTACTTC	CASSPRGQVNQETQYF	TRBJ2-5	few	TRBD1	TRBV7-9
TGTGCCAGCAGGGCCGAGGCCAAAGACTATGGCTACACCTTC	CASRAEAKDYGYTF	TRBJ1-2	once	NA	TRBV2
TGTGCCAGCAGTGACAGCCCACACGAGCAGTACTTC	CASSDSPHEQYF	TRBJ2-7	NA	NA	TRBV2
TGTGCCAGCAGCTCCCAGGGGTCACCCCTCCACTTT	CASSSQGSPLHF	TRBJ1-6	few	NA	TRBV11-2
TGTGCCAGCAGCCAGGACAGAAATGGCTACACCTTC	CASSQDRNGYTF	TRBJ1-2	NA	NA	TRBV6-5
TGTGCCAGCAGTTACTCGGGCGGGGGGAATGAGCAGTTCTTC	CASSYSGGGNEQFF	TRBJ2-1	NA	TRBD2	TRBV6-5
TGTGCCAGCAGTGAAGGACAGGGTGGCTATGGCTACACCTTC	CASSEGQGGYGYTF	TRBJ1-2	NA	TRBD1	TRBV2
TGTGCCAGCAGTTACTCGGGGGGGAGCCAAGAGACCCAGTACTTC	CASSYSGGSQETQYF	TRBJ2-5	NA	TRBD2	TRBV6-5
TGCGCCAGCAGCCAGCAGACTAGCGGGGACCTCCAAGAGACCCAGTACTTC	CASSQQTSGDLQETQYF	TRBJ2-5	NA	TRBD2	TRBV4-1
TGTGCCAGCAGCGTTTCGGGGAGCTACACCTTC	CASSVSGSYTF	TRBJ1-2	NA	NA	TRBV9
TGTGCCAGCAGCTTTAGGGGAAATTATGGCTACACCTTC	CASSFRGNYGYTF	TRBJ1-2	NA	NA	TRBV5-6
TGTGCTAGTGGTTTTAGTACAGGGCTCGCGGATGAGCAGTTCTTC	CASGFSTGLADEQFF	TRBJ2-1	NA	NA	TRBV12-5
TGTGCCAGCAGCGTATCGCAGGGAGGCACCGGGGAGCTGTTTTTT	CASSVSQGGTGELFF	TRBJ2-2	once	NA	TRBV9
TGCGCCAGCAGCCAATTCATACAGGGAGGCCACGAGCAGTACTTC	CASSQFIQGGHEQYF	TRBJ2-7	NA	NA	TRBV4-1
TGTGCCAGCAGCACGCTGACAGGTGCAAGAGGCTACACCTTC	CASSTLTGARGYTF	TRBJ1-2	NA	NA	TRBV5-4
TGTGCCAGCAGCGTAGCAATTAGCACAGATACGCAGTATTTT	CASSVAISTDTQYF	TRBJ2-3	NA	NA	TRBV9
TGTGCCAGCAGCCCGCAGCGGGGGGTCGGGGAGACCCAGTACTTC	CASSPQRGVGETQYF	TRBJ2-5	few	TRBD2	TRBV11-2